The rows below give T cell receptor beta chains drawn from one sample of a study of cytomegalovirus exposure and HLA in healthy donors. Only in-frame clones appear in the TCRdb table, and some are missing; sequencing was by immunoSEQ multiplex PCR. The sample records some 150,000 clones, about 62% being singletons. Sequenced sample: PBMCs. These receptor sequences come from a man aged 35-49 years in good health and CMV-seronegative. CDR3s include the opening cysteine and the closing phenylalanine or tryptophan. The D gene is left open where the match is weak. Some rows have no size entry. The others give once, few or many, or a class for an expanded clone.

CDR3 protein: CASSVGRGEQFF
CDR3 DNA: TGTGCCAGCAGCGTCGGCCGGGGTGAGCAGTTCTTC
J gene: TRBJ2-1
clone size: .
V gene: TRBV9
CDR3 length: 12
D gene: .

CDR3 protein: CASSLAARGRNEQYF
CDR3 DNA: TGTGCCAGCAGCTTAGCGGCCAGGGGGCGGAACGAGCAGTACTTC
J gene: TRBJ2-7
clone size: .
V gene: TRBV7-2
CDR3 length: 15
D gene: TRBD1

CDR3 protein: CASGRAGGRNNEQFF
CDR3 DNA: TGTGCCAGCGGAAGGGCGGGAGGGCGTAACAATGAGCAGTTCTTC
J gene: TRBJ2-1
clone size: .
V gene: TRBV7-2
CDR3 length: 15
D gene: TRBD2

CDR3 protein: CAWSGGTGPGANVLTF
CDR3 DNA: TGTGCCTGGAGTGGAGGGACAGGGCCCGGGGCCAACGTCCTGACTTTC
J gene: TRBJ2-6
clone size: .
V gene: TRBV30
CDR3 length: 16
D gene: TRBD1

CDR3 protein: CSVYPGHSKNIQYF
CDR3 DNA: TGCAGCGTTTATCCGGGACACTCGAAAAACATTCAGTACTTC
J gene: TRBJ2-4
clone size: .
V gene: TRBV29-1
CDR3 length: 14
D gene: .

CDR3 protein: CATSRTGGSGGELFF
CDR3 DNA: TGTGCCACCAGCAGGACAGGGGGCAGTGGCGGGGAGCTGTTTTTT
J gene: TRBJ2-2
clone size: .
V gene: TRBV15
CDR3 length: 15
D gene: TRBD1

CDR3 protein: CASSLLQFPGLAGGSTDTQYF
CDR3 DNA: TGTGCCAGCAGCCTACTTCAGTTTCCGGGACTAGCGGGAGGGAGCACAGATACGCAGTATTTT
J gene: TRBJ2-3
clone size: .
V gene: TRBV14
CDR3 length: 21
D gene: TRBD2

CDR3 protein: CASGGGAGEWYGYTF
CDR3 DNA: TGTGCCAGCGGGGGTGGGGCAGGGGAATGGTATGGCTACACCTTC
J gene: TRBJ1-2
clone size: .
V gene: TRBV28
CDR3 length: 15
D gene: .

CDR3 protein: CASGFSSGNGNEQFF
CDR3 DNA: TGTGCTAGTGGTTTCTCTAGCGGGAATGGTAATGAGCAGTTCTTC
J gene: TRBJ2-1
clone size: few
V gene: TRBV12-5
CDR3 length: 15
D gene: TRBD2

CDR3 protein: CASSLVPGQGAVYGYTF
CDR3 DNA: TGTGCCAGCAGCTTAGTTCCTGGACAGGGGGCAGTCTATGGCTACACCTTC
J gene: TRBJ1-2
clone size: .
V gene: TRBV7-2
CDR3 length: 17
D gene: TRBD1

CDR3 protein: CASSQPPEDEQFF
CDR3 DNA: TGCGCCAGCAGCCAACCCCCGGAGGACGAGCAGTTCTTC
J gene: TRBJ2-1
clone size: .
V gene: TRBV4-3
CDR3 length: 13
D gene: .

CDR3 protein: CASRPPTGGNSPLHF
CDR3 DNA: TGTGCCAGCAGACCACCGACAGGGGGCAACTCACCCCTCCACTTT
J gene: TRBJ1-6
clone size: once
V gene: TRBV6-5
CDR3 length: 15
D gene: TRBD1

CDR3 protein: CASSLIGGRGLANSYEQYF
CDR3 DNA: TGTGCCAGCAGCTTAATAGGTGGGAGGGGACTAGCTAACTCCTACGAGCAGTACTTC
J gene: TRBJ2-7
clone size: .
V gene: TRBV7-8
CDR3 length: 19
D gene: TRBD2

CDR3 protein: CASGSTGKSTDTQYF
CDR3 DNA: TGTGCTAGTGGTTCGACAGGGAAAAGCACAGATACGCAGTATTTT
J gene: TRBJ2-3
clone size: .
V gene: TRBV12-5
CDR3 length: 15
D gene: TRBD1

CDR3 protein: CASSPTTRGRGRETQYF
CDR3 DNA: TGTGCCAGCAGCCCGACCACCCGCGGGAGAGGGAGAGAGACCCAGTACTTC
J gene: TRBJ2-5
clone size: .
V gene: TRBV7-2
CDR3 length: 17
D gene: TRBD2

CDR3 protein: CASSLVNQRPGGNIQYF
CDR3 DNA: TGTGCCAGCAGCTTAGTTAACCAACGACCAGGAGGAAACATTCAGTACTTC
J gene: TRBJ2-4
clone size: once
V gene: TRBV11-2
CDR3 length: 17
D gene: .

CDR3 protein: CASSHGQGPYEQYF
CDR3 DNA: TGTGCCAGCAGCCACGGACAGGGTCCCTACGAGCAGTACTTC
J gene: TRBJ2-7
clone size: .
V gene: TRBV7-9
CDR3 length: 14
D gene: TRBD1

CDR3 protein: CASSADRGQYEQYF
CDR3 DNA: TGTGCCAGCAGCGCCGACAGGGGGCAATACGAGCAGTACTTC
J gene: TRBJ2-7
clone size: once
V gene: TRBV5-4
CDR3 length: 14
D gene: TRBD1

CDR3 protein: CASSEDRESQPQHF
CDR3 DNA: TGTGCCAGCAGCGAGGACAGGGAATCCCAGCCCCAGCATTTT
J gene: TRBJ1-5
clone size: few
V gene: TRBV5-4
CDR3 length: 14
D gene: TRBD1

CDR3 protein: CASSLRDRGDYEQYF
CDR3 DNA: TGCGCCAGCAGCCTCAGGGACAGGGGAGACTACGAGCAGTACTTC
J gene: TRBJ2-7
clone size: few
V gene: TRBV4-3
CDR3 length: 15
D gene: TRBD1

CDR3 protein: CASSTDRDLPEQYF
CDR3 DNA: TGTGCCAGCAGTACGGACAGGGATCTTCCCGAGCAGTACTTC
J gene: TRBJ2-7
clone size: .
V gene: TRBV27
CDR3 length: 14
D gene: TRBD1

CDR3 protein: CAISGTGEGYGYTF
CDR3 DNA: TGTGCCATCAGTGGGACAGGGGAGGGGTATGGCTACACCTTC
J gene: TRBJ1-2
clone size: .
V gene: TRBV10-3
CDR3 length: 14
D gene: TRBD1

CDR3 protein: CASSPLQGVTEAFF
CDR3 DNA: TGTGCCAGCAGCCCTTTACAGGGGGTCACTGAAGCTTTCTTT
J gene: TRBJ1-1
clone size: .
V gene: TRBV6-6
CDR3 length: 14
D gene: TRBD1

CDR3 protein: CASSQEDSQETQYF
CDR3 DNA: TGCGCCAGCAGCCAAGAGGACAGCCAAGAGACCCAGTACTTC
J gene: TRBJ2-5
clone size: once
V gene: TRBV4-1
CDR3 length: 14
D gene: .

CDR3 protein: CASSQEGQDTDTQYF
CDR3 DNA: TGTGCCAGCAGCCAAGAGGGACAGGACACAGATACGCAGTATTTT
J gene: TRBJ2-3
clone size: .
V gene: TRBV14
CDR3 length: 15
D gene: TRBD1

CDR3 protein: CASSLVLAGGGYEQYF
CDR3 DNA: TGTGCCAGCAGCTTAGTACTAGCGGGAGGGGGATACGAGCAGTACTTC
J gene: TRBJ2-7
clone size: few
V gene: TRBV7-2
CDR3 length: 16
D gene: TRBD2

CDR3 protein: CASSPTSGGRETQYF
CDR3 DNA: TGTGCCAGCAGTCCGACTAGCGGGGGCCGTGAGACCCAGTACTTC
J gene: TRBJ2-5
clone size: .
V gene: TRBV28
CDR3 length: 15
D gene: TRBD2

CDR3 protein: CAWSAQGQVNTEAFF
CDR3 DNA: TGTGCCTGGAGTGCCCAGGGACAAGTGAACACTGAAGCTTTCTTT
J gene: TRBJ1-1
clone size: .
V gene: TRBV30
CDR3 length: 15
D gene: .

CDR3 protein: CSVEWTGQETQYF
CDR3 DNA: TGCAGCGTTGAATGGACGGGACAAGAGACCCAGTACTTC
J gene: TRBJ2-5
clone size: .
V gene: TRBV29-1
CDR3 length: 13
D gene: .

CDR3 protein: CATSKTYSGGRSDTQYF
CDR3 DNA: TGTGCCACCAGCAAAACTTATAGCGGGGGGAGGTCAGATACGCAGTATTTT
J gene: TRBJ2-3
clone size: .
V gene: TRBV15
CDR3 length: 17
D gene: TRBD2

CDR3 protein: CASSLRAGGEQYF
CDR3 DNA: TGTGCCAGCAGCTTGAGGGCTGGGGGGGAGCAGTACTTC
J gene: TRBJ2-7
clone size: .
V gene: TRBV5-5
CDR3 length: 13
D gene: .

CDR3 protein: CASSLVYRDVSYGYTF
CDR3 DNA: TGTGCCAGCAGCCTAGTCTACAGGGATGTATCCTATGGCTACACCTTC
J gene: TRBJ1-2
clone size: .
V gene: TRBV7-8
CDR3 length: 16
D gene: .

CDR3 protein: CASGPGVGDTGELFF
CDR3 DNA: TGCGCCAGCGGCCCGGGGGTAGGGGACACCGGGGAGCTGTTTTTT
J gene: TRBJ2-2
clone size: .
V gene: TRBV5-1
CDR3 length: 15
D gene: .

CDR3 protein: CASSVGVGRGETQYF
CDR3 DNA: TGTGCCAGCAGCGTAGGGGTGGGGAGAGGGGAGACCCAGTACTTC
J gene: TRBJ2-5
clone size: .
V gene: TRBV9
CDR3 length: 15
D gene: .

CDR3 protein: CASSLGGDDTDTQYF
CDR3 DNA: TGTGCCAGCAGCTTAGGGGGGGACGACACAGATACGCAGTATTTT
J gene: TRBJ2-3
clone size: .
V gene: TRBV7-7
CDR3 length: 15
D gene: .

CDR3 protein: CASRQGTDTQYF
CDR3 DNA: TGTGCCAGCAGGCAGGGCACAGATACGCAGTATTTT
J gene: TRBJ2-3
clone size: few
V gene: TRBV28
CDR3 length: 12
D gene: .

CDR3 protein: CASSSWSSGSRNTIYF
CDR3 DNA: TGTGCCAGCAGCTCCTGGTCATCGGGGTCGAGAAACACCATATATTTT
J gene: TRBJ1-3
clone size: .
V gene: TRBV11-2
CDR3 length: 16
D gene: .

CDR3 protein: CASSREGETQYF
CDR3 DNA: TGCGCCAGCAGCCGGGAGGGAGAGACCCAGTACTTC
J gene: TRBJ2-5
clone size: .
V gene: TRBV5-1
CDR3 length: 12
D gene: TRBD2

CDR3 protein: CASSLRTSAETQYF
CDR3 DNA: TGTGCCAGCAGCCTCCGGACTAGCGCGGAGACCCAGTACTTC
J gene: TRBJ2-5
clone size: .
V gene: TRBV13
CDR3 length: 14
D gene: TRBD2

CDR3 protein: CAISETDRGGNGYTF
CDR3 DNA: TGTGCCATCAGTGAAACAGACAGGGGCGGAAATGGCTACACCTTC
J gene: TRBJ1-2
clone size: .
V gene: TRBV10-3
CDR3 length: 15
D gene: TRBD1

CDR3 protein: CASSLNGGGTDTQYF
CDR3 DNA: TGTGCCAGCAGCTTAAACGGGGGAGGCACAGATACGCAGTATTTT
J gene: TRBJ2-3
clone size: few
V gene: TRBV7-3
CDR3 length: 15
D gene: .

CDR3 protein: CASSSTALSGSRLEQYF
CDR3 DNA: TGTGCCAGCAGCTCCACCGCCCTTAGCGGGAGTAGGCTCGAGCAGTACTTC
J gene: TRBJ2-7
clone size: few
V gene: TRBV7-8
CDR3 length: 17
D gene: TRBD2

CDR3 protein: CASSLPGLAGRETQYF
CDR3 DNA: TGTGCCAGCAGCTTACCGGGACTAGCGGGAAGGGAGACCCAGTACTTC
J gene: TRBJ2-5
clone size: .
V gene: TRBV7-9
CDR3 length: 16
D gene: TRBD2

CDR3 protein: CAWSVIGTGGNTIYF
CDR3 DNA: TGTGCCTGGAGTGTAATAGGGACAGGGGGAAACACCATATATTTT
J gene: TRBJ1-3
clone size: .
V gene: TRBV30
CDR3 length: 15
D gene: TRBD1